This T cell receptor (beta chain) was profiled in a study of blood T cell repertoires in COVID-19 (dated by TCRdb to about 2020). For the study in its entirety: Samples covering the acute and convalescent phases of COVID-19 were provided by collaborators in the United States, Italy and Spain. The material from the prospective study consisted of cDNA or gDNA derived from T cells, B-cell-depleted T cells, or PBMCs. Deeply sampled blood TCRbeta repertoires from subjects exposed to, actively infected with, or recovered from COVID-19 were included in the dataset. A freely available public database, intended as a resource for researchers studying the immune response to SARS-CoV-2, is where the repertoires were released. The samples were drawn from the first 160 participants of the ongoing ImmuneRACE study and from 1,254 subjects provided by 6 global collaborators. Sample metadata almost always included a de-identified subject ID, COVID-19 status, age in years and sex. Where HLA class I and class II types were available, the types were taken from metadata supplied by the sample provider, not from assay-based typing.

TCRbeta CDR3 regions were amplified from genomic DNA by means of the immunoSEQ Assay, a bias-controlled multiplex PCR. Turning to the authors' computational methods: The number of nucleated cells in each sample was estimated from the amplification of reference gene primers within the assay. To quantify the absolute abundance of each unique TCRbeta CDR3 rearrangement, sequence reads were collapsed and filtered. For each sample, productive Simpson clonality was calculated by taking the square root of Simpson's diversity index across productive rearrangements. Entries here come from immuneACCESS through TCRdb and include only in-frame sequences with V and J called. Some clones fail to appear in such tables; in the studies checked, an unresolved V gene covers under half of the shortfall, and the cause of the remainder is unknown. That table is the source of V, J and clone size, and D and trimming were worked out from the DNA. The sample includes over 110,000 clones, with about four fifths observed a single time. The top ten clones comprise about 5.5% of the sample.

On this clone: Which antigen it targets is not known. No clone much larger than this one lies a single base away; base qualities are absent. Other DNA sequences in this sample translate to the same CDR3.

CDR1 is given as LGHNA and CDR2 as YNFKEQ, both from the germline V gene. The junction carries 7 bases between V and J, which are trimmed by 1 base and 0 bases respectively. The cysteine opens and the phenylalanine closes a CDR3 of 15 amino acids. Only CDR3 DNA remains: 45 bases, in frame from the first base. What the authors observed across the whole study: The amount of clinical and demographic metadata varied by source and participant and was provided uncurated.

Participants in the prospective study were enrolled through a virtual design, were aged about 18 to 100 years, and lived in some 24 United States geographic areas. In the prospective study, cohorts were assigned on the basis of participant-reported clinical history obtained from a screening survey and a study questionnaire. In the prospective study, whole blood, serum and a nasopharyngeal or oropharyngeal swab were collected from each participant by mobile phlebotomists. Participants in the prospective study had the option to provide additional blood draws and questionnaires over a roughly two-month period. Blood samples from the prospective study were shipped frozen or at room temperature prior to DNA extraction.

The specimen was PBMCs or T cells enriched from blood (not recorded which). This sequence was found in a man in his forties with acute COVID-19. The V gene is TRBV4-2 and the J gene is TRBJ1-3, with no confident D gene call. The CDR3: CASSQGLSSGNTIYF. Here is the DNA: TGTGCCAGCAGCCAAGGACTGAGCTCTGGAAACACCATATATTTT.